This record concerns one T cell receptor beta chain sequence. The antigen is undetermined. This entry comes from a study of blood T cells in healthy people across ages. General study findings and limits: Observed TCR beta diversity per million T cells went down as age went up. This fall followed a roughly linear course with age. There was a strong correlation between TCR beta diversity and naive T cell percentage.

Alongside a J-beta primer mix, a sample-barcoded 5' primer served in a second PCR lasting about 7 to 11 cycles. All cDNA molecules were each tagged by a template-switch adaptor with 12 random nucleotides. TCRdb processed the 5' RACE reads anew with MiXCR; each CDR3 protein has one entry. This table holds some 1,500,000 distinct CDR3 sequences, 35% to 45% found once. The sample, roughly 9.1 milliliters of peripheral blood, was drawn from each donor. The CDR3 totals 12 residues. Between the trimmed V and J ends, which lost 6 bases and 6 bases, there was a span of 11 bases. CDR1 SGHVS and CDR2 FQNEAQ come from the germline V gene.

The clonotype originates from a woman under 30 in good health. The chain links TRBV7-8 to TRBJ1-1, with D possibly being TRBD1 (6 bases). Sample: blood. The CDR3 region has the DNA TGTGCCAGCAGTAGGGGGGACGCTGAAGCTTTCTTT. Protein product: CASSRGDAEAFF.